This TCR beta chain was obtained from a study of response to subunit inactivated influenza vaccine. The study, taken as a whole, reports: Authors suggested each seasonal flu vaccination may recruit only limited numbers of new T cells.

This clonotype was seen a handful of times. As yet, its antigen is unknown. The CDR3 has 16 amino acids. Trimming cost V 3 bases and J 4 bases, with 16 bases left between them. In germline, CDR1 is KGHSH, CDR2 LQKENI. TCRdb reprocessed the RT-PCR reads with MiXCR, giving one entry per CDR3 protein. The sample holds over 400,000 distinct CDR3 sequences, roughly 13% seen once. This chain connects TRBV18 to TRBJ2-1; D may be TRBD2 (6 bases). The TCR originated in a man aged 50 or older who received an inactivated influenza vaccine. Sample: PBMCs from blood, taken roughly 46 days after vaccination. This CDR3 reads CASSPPGFGGYNEQFF. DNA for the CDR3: TGTGCCAGCTCACCCCCAGGGTTCGGAGGGTACAATGAGCAGTTCTTC.